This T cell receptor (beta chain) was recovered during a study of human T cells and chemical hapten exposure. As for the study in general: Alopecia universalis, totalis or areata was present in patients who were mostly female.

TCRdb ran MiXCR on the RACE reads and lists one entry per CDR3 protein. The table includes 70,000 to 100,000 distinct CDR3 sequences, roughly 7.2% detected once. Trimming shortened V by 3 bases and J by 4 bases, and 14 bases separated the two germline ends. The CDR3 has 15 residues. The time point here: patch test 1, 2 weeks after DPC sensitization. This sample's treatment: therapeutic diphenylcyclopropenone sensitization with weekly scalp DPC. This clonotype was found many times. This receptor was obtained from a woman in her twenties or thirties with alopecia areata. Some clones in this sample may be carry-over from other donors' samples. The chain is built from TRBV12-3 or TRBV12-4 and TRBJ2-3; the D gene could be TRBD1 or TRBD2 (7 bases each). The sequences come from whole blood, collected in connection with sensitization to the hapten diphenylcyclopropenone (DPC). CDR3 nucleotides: TGTGCCAGCAGTTTCAGGGGGGGCGGGTCAGATACGCAGTATTTT. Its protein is CASSFRGGGSDTQYF.